This TCR beta chain was captured in a study of blood T cell repertoires in COVID-19. The germline V gene encodes CDR1 MDHEN and CDR2 SYDVKM. The CDR3 sequence is 17 residues long. Trimming took 5 bases from V and 3 from J; bases not matched to a gene: 10. Original analysis: Amplifying reference gene primers gave estimates of nucleated cell counts. Clones were read by immunoSEQ multiplex PCR, and TCRdb kept only the in-frame ones, dropping some. V and J calls and clone size are those listed in that table; D and trimming were worked out from the DNA. Of 26,000 or so clones in the sample, 76% were seen once.

The sequence derives from a man aged 65 to 79 with acute or convalescent COVID-19. Sequenced: peripheral blood. The chain has TRBV28 and TRBJ2-2; 9 nucleotides align to TRBD1. CDR3 sequence: CASSPEGQGLHTGELFF. CDR3 sequence (DNA): TGTGCCAGCAGTCCAGAAGGACAGGGGCTACACACCGGGGAGCTGTTTTTT.